Shown below are 7 T cell receptor beta chains from a single sample sequenced in a study of CD8 T cells in Susac syndrome. RNA amounts of roughly 0.45 to 1 ug underwent reverse transcription with random hexamers. TCRdb used MiXCR to reprocess the immunoSEQ multiplex PCR reads, holding one entry per CDR3 protein. The sample shows around 190,000 distinct CDR3 sequences, approximately 93% of them seen only once. The sample comprised CD4+ T cells from PBMCs. These receptors originate from a human donor in good health.

For this clonotype: One end of the junction fails to match germline, which may point to a read error. The chain joins TRBV9 to TRBJ1-6, with TRBD1 matching over 8 bases. The germline V gene has CDR1 SGDLS and CDR2 YYNGEE. The CDR3 has 12 amino acids. The chain's CDR3 is CASSAGQGMIYF. In DNA, the CDR3 is TGTGCCAGCAGCGCTGGACAGGGAATGATCTACTTT. Filled out from reference TRBV9 and TRBJ1-6, the complete variable domain reads DSGVTQTPKHLITATGQRVTLRCSPRSGDLSVYWYQQSLDQGLQFLIQYYNGEERAKGNILERFSAQQFPDLHSELNLSSLELGDSALYFCASSAGQGMIYFGNGTRLTVT.

This clonotype was observed a few times. This chain uses TRBV4-3 with TRBJ2-4; D is possibly TRBD1 (5 bases). The CDR3 is 16 amino acids. V was trimmed by 0 bases and J by 2 bases, leaving 11 bases between them. Germline V lookup: CDR1 LGHNA, CDR2 YSLEER. CDR3 residues: CASSQDQGGSKNIQYF. CDR3 bases: TGCGCCAGCAGCCAAGATCAGGGTGGGTCCAAAAACATTCAGTACTTC.

The genes are TRBV12-3 or TRBV12-4 and TRBJ1-5, with 9 bases that match TRBD1. The V segment lost 8 bases and the J segment 3 bases; nucleotides outside the gene matches: 8. The CDR3 length is 15 residues. CDR3 bases: TGTGCCAGCGGAGGGGGACAGGGAATCAATCAGCCCCAGCATTTT. Amino acid sequence: CASGGGQGINQPQHF.

The rearrangement uses TRBV2 and TRBJ2-5, with 7 nucleotides matching TRBD2. CDR1 is SNHLY, CDR2 FYNNEI, per germline. The CDR3 covers 14 residues. Germline trimming cut 3 bases from V and 3 bases from J; bases unmatched to any gene: 4. Written as DNA, the CDR3 is TGTGCCAGCAGTGACGGGGGGTCTAAAGAGACCCAGTACTTC. Translation: CASSDGGSKETQYF.

The V and J genes are TRBV5-1 and TRBJ2-1, with 7 bases that match TRBD2. V was clipped by 7 bases and J by 9 bases; unmatched bases: 10. Germline V gene data show CDR1 as SGHRS and CDR2 as YFSETQ. The CDR3 consists of 13 residues. This chain's CDR3 is CASSSWGGSEQFF. The CDR3 nucleotides are TGCGCCAGCTCCTCGTGGGGCGGGAGTGAGCAGTTCTTC.

CDR3 DNA: TGTGCCAGCAGCTGCCCGGGTTCTGCGGGGGACTCGAGGGAGCAGTACTTC. Amino acids: CASSCPGSAGDSREQYF. The V and J genes are TRBV13 and TRBJ2-7; 7 bases are shared with TRBD2. CDR1 is PRHDT, CDR2 FYEKMQ, per germline (reference sequence). V lost 4 bases and J lost 7; bases outside the gene matches: 19. The CDR3 runs 17 residues. Together with reference TRBV13 and TRBJ2-7, the CDR3 gives the full variable domain: AAGVIQSPRHLIKEKRETATLKCYPIPRHDTVYWYQQGPGQDPQFLISFYEKMQSDKGSIPDRFSAQQFSDYHSELNMSSLELGDSALYFCASSCPGSAGDSREQYFGPGTRLTVT.

The V gene is TRBV28, the J gene TRBJ2-5; D is uncertain. Trimming removed 5 bases from V and 2 bases from J, with 9 bases in between. The CDR3 is 13 residues long. Germline CDR1 and CDR2: MDHEN and SYDVKM. The CDR3 nucleotides are TGTGCCAGCAGTCCGACTTGGCAAGAGACCCAGTACTTC. This translates into CASSPTWQETQYF. Combining the CDR3 with reference TRBV28 and TRBJ2-5 gives the whole variable domain DVKVTQSSRYLVKRTGEKVFLECVQDMDHENMFWYRQDPGLGLRLIYFSYDVKMKEKGDIPEGYSVSREKKERFSLILESASTNQTSMYLCASSPTWQETQYFGPGTRLLVL.